The clone carrying this T cell receptor (beta chain) was picked up many times. This entry comes from a study of regulatory T cells in long-lasting Graves disease. The sample's time point: newly diagnosed GD, antithyroid drugs for less than 3 months. PBMC RNA served as the TCR library source. An endocrinology department in Xi'an, China, supplied the patients. V was pared by 3 bases and J by 0 bases, with 8 bases of the junction left unmatched. Germline V gene sequence: CDR1 SGHRS, CDR2 YFSETQ. The CDR3 runs 17 residues. In building TCR beta libraries, iRepertoire HTBI primers were used together with Arm-PCR of CDR3 regions. Each CDR3 protein is one row after TCRdb ran MiXCR on the multiplex PCR reads. The sample shows 550,000 or so distinct CDR3 sequences, around 12% of them seen only once. These sequences were also reported in another study, on T cells in Graves' hyperthyroidism and ophthalmopathy. This second study notes: Peripheral blood also featured most of the thyroid clonotypes expanded above 0.001.

The TCR was taken from a woman aged 25-40 years with Graves disease. The chain has TRBV5-1 and TRBJ1-4; TRBD1 agrees at 7 bases. Sequencing used peripheral blood mononuclear cells (PBMCs), obtained at new diagnosis, from a patient treated with antithyroid drugs. The CDR3 region has the DNA TGCGCCAGCAGCTCCGGGACAGTCTTTCCAACTAATGAAAAACTGTTTTTT. Encoded protein: CASSSGTVFPTNEKLFF.